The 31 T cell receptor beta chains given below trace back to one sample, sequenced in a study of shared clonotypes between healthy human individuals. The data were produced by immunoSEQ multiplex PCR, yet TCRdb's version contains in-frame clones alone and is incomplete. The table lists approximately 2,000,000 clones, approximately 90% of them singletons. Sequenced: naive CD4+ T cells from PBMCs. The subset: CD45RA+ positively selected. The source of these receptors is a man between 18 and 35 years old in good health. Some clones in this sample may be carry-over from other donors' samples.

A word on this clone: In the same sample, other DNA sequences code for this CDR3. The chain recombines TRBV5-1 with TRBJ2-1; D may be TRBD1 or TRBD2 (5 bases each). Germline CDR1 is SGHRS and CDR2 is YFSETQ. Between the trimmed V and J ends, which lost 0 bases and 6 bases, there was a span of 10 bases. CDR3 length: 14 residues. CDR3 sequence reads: CASSLVAGSNEQFF. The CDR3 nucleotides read TGCGCCAGCAGCTTGGTGGCAGGGAGCAATGAGCAGTTCTTC.

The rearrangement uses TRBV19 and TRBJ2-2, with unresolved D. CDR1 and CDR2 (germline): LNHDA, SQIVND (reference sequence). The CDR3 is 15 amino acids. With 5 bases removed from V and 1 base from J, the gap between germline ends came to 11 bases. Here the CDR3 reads CASSPRLMNTGELFF. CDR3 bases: TGTGCCAGTAGTCCGAGACTTATGAACACCGGGGAGCTGTTTTTT.

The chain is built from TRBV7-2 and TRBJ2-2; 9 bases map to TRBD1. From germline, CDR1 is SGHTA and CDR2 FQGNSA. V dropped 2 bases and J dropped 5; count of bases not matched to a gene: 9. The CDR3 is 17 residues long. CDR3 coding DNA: TGTGCCAGCAGCTTATTTTTTGTACAGGGGGCTACCGGGGAGCTGTTTTTT. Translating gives CASSLFFVQGATGELFF.

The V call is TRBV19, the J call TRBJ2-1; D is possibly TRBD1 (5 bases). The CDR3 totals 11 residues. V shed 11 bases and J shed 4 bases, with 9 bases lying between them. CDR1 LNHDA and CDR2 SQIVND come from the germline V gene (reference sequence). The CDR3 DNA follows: TGTGCCTGCAGGGCGTACAATGAGCAGTTCTTC. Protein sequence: CACRAYNEQFF. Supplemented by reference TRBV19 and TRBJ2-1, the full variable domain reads DGGITQSPKYLFRKEGQNVTLSCEQNLNHDAMYWYRQDPGQGLRLIYYSQIVNDFQKGDIAEGYSVSREKKESFPLTVTSAQKNPTAFYLCACRAYNEQFFGPGTRLTVL.

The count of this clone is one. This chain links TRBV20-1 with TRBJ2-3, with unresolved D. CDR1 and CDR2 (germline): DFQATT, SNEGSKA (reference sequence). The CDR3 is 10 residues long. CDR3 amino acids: CSEGTDTQYF. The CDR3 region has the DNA TGCAGCGAAGGTACAGATACGCAGTATTTT.

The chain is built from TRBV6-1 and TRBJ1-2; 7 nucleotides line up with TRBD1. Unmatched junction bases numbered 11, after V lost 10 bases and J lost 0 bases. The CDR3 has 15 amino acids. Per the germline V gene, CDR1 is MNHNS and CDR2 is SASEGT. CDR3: CATNLQGTANYGYTF. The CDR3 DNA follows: TGTGCCACCAACCTCCAAGGGACAGCTAACTATGGCTACACCTTC.

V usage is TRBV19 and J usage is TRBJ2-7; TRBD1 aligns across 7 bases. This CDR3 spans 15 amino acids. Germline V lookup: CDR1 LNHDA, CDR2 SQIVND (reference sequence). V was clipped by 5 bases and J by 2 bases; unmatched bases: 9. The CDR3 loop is CASSPAPGGTYEQYF. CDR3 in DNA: TGTGCCAGTAGTCCAGCCCCAGGGGGAACCTACGAGCAGTACTTC.

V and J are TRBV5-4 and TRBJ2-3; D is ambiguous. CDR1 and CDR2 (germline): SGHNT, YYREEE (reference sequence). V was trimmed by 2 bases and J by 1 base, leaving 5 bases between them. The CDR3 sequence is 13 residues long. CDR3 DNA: TGTGCCAGCAGCTTTAGTGGCACAGATACGCAGTATTTT. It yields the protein CASSFSGTDTQYF.

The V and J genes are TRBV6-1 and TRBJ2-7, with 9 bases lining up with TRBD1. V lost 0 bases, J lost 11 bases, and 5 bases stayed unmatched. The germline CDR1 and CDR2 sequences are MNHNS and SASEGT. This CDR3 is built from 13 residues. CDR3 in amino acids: CASSEAGQGRKYF. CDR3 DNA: TGTGCCAGCAGTGAAGCAGGACAGGGGAGGAAGTACTTC.

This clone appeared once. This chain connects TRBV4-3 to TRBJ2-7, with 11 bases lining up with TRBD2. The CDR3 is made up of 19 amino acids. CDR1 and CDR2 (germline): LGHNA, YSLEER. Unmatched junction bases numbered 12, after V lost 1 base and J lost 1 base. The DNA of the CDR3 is TGCGCCAGCAGCCAAGCCCACAAACTACTAGCGGGGGCTTCCTACGAGCAGTACTTC. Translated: CASSQAHKLLAGASYEQYF.

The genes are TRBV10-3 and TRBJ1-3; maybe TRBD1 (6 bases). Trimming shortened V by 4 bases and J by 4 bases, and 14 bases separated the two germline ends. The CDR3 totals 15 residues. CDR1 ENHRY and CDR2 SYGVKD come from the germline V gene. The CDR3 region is CAISVGGAQGNTIYF. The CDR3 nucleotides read TGTGCCATCAGTGTAGGGGGGGCGCAAGGAAACACCATATATTTT.

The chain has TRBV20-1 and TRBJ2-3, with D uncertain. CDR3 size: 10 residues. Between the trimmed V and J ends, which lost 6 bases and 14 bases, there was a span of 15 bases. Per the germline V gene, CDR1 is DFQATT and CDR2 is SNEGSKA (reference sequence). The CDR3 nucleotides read TGCAGTGCCATGTCCCAGATACCGTATTTT. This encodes CSAMSQIPYF.

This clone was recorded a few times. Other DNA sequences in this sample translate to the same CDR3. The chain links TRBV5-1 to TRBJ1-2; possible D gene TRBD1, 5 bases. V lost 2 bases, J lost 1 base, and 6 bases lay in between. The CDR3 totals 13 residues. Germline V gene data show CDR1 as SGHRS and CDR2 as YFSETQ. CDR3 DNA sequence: TGCGCCAGCAGCTTTGACAGTAACTATGGCTACACCTTC. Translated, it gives CASSFDSNYGYTF.

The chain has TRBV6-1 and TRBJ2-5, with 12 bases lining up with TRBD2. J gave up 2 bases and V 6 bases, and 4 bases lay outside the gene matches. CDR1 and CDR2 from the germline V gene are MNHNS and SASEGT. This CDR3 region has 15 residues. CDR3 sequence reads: CASSAGLAGQETQYF. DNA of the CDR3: TGTGCCAGCAGCGCCGGACTAGCGGGACAAGAGACCCAGTACTTC.

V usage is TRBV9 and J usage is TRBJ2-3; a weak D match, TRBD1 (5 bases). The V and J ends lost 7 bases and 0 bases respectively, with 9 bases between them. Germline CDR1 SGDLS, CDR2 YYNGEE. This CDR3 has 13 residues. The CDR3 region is CASGATSTDTQYF. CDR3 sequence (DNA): TGTGCCAGCGGGGCAACTAGCACAGATACGCAGTATTTT.

CDR3 in amino acids: CASSVDGQQSSYNEQFF. The CDR3 nucleotides are TGTGCCAGCAGCGTAGATGGACAGCAGAGCTCCTACAATGAGCAGTTCTTC. This sequence joins TRBV9 and TRBJ2-1; a possible D gene is TRBD1 (6 bases). V lost 0 bases to trimming and J lost 0 bases, with 13 bases between them. The CDR3 totals 17 residues. Germline loops: CDR1 SGDLS, CDR2 YYNGEE.

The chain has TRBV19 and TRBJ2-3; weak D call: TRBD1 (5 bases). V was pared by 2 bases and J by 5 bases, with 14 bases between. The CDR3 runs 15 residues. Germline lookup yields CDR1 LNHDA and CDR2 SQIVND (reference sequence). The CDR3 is CASSISQGPGDTQYF. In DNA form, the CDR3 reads TGTGCCAGTAGTATATCGCAGGGCCCAGGAGATACGCAGTATTTT.

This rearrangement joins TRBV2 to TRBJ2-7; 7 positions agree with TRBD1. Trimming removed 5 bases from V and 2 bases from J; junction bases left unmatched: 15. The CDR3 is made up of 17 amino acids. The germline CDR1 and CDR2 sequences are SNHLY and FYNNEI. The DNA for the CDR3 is TGTGCCAGCAGTAAACGAATCTTTGGGACAGAACCCTACGAGCAGTACTTC. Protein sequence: CASSKRIFGTEPYEQYF.

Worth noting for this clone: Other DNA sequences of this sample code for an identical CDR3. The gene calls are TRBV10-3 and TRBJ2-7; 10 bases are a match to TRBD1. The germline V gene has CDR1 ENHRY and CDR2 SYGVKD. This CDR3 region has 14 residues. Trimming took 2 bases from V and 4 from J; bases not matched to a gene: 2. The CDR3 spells CAISEGTGAYEQYF. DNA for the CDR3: TGTGCCATCAGTGAGGGGACAGGGGCGTACGAGCAGTACTTC.

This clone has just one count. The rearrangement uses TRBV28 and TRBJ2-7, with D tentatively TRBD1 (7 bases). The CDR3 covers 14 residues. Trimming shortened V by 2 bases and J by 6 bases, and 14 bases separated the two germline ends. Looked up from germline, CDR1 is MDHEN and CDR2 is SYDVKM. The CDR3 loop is CASSLGPGGSEQYF. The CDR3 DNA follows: TGTGCCAGCAGTTTAGGCCCAGGGGGGTCCGAGCAGTACTTC.

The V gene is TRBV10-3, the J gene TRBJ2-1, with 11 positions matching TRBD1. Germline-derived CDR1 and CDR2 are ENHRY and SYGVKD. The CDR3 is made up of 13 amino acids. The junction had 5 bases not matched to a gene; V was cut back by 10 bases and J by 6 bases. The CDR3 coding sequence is TGTGCCACCGCCGGGACAGGGGGCAATGAGCAGTTCTTC. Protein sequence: CATAGTGGNEQFF.

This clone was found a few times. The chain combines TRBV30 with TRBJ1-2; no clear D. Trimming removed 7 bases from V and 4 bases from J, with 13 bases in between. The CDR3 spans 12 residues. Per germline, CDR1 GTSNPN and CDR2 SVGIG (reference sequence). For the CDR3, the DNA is TGTGCCTCGACGAGAGGACGCTATGGCTACACCTTC. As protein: CASTRGRYGYTF.

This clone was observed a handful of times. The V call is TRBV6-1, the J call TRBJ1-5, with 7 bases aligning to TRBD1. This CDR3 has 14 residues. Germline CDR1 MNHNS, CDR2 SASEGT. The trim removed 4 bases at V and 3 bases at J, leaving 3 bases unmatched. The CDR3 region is CASSVTGYNQPQHF. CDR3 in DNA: TGTGCCAGCAGTGTGACAGGGTACAATCAGCCCCAGCATTTT.

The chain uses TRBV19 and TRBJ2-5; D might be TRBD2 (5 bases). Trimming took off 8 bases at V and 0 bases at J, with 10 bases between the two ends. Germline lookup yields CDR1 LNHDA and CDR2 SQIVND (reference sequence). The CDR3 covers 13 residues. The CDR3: CASRERNQETQYF. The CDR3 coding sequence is TGTGCCAGTCGTGAGCGGAACCAAGAGACCCAGTACTTC.

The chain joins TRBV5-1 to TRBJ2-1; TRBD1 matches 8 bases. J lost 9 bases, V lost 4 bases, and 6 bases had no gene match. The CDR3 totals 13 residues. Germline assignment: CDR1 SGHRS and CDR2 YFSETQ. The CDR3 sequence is CASSPDRVGEQFF. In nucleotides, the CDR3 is TGCGCCAGCAGCCCGGACAGGGTTGGTGAGCAGTTCTTC. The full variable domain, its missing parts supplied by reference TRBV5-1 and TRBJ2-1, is KAGVTQTPRYLIKTRGQQVTLSCSPISGHRSVSWYQQTPGQGLQFLFEYFSETQRNKGNFPGRFSGRQFSNSRSEMNVSTLELGDSALYLCASSPDRVGEQFFGPGTRLTVL.

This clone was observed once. This CDR3 is CASSSPMSGVDEQYF. The CDR3 nucleotides read TGTGCCAGCAGCTCCCCCATGTCAGGGGTCGACGAGCAGTACTTC. The chain carries TRBV7-9 and TRBJ2-7; the D gene is possibly TRBD1 (6 bases). V was shortened by 4 bases and J by 5 bases, with 18 bases between the two germline ends. This CDR3 has 15 amino acids. The V gene's germline CDR1 is SEHNR and CDR2 FQNEAQ (reference sequence). Based on the CDR3 plus reference TRBV7-9 and TRBJ2-7, the full variable domain is DTGVSQNPRHKITKRGQNVTFRCDPISEHNRLYWYRQTLGQGPEFLTYFQNEAQLEKSRLLSDRFSAERPKGSFSTLEIQRTEQGDSAMYLCASSSPMSGVDEQYFGPGTRLTVT.

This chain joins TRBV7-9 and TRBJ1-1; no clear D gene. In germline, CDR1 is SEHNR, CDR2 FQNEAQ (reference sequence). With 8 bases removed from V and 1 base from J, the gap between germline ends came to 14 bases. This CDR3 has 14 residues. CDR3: CASSRTASNTEAFF. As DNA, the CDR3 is TGTGCCAGCTCGCGGACGGCCTCGAACACTGAAGCTTTCTTT.

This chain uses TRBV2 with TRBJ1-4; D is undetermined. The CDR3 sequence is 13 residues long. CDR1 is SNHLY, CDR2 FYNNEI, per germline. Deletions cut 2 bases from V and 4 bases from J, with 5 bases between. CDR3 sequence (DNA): TGTGCCAGCAGTGAACAGTTTAATGAAAAACTGTTTTTT. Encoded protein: CASSEQFNEKLFF.

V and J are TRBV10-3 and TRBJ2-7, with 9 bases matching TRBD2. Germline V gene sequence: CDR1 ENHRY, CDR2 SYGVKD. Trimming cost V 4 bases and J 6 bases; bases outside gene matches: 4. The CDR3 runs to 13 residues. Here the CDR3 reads CAISGTSEGEQYF. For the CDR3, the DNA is TGTGCCATCAGTGGGACTAGCGAGGGCGAGCAGTACTTC.

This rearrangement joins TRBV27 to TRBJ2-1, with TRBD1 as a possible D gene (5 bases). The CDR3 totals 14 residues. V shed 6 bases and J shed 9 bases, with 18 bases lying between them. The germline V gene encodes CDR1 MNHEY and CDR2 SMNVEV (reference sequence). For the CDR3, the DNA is TGTGCCAGCAGCCCTGACTGGGGCCCCGGTGAGCAGTTCTTC. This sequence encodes CASSPDWGPGEQFF.

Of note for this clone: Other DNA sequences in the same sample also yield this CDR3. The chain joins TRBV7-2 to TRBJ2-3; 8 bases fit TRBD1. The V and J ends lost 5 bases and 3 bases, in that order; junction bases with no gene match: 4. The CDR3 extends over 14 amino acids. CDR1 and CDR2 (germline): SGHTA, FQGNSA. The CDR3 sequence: CASSPRTGTDTQYF. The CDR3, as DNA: TGTGCCAGCAGCCCACGGACAGGGACAGATACGCAGTATTTT.